This TCR beta chain was retrieved from a study of blood T cell repertoires in COVID-19. Study-level information: Italy, Spain and the United States were the sources of the convalescent and acute COVID-19 samples.

The germline CDR1 and CDR2 sequences are LNHDA and SQIVND (reference sequence). The trim removed 4 bases at V and 11 bases at J, leaving 3 bases unmatched. This CDR3 has 12 amino acids. Per the study methods: From reference gene primer amplification, estimates of nucleated cell counts were derived. This table comes from immunoSEQ multiplex PCR, and its TCRdb copy is limited to in-frame clones, with some not included. V and J calls and clone size are those listed in that table; D and trimming were worked out from the DNA. Found here are over 45,000 clones, about 90% of them singletons; the top ten hold about 8.5%.

What was sequenced was peripheral blood. This TCR was recovered from a man in his sixties with active COVID-19. The rearrangement links TRBV19 to TRBJ1-5; 9 bases map to TRBD1. The CDR3 region is CASSTTGGTQHF. CDR3 coding DNA: TGTGCCAGTAGTACGACAGGGGGGACCCAGCATTTT. Full variable domain (outside the CDR3, taken from reference TRBV19 and TRBJ1-5): DGGITQSPKYLFRKEGQNVTLSCEQNLNHDAMYWYRQDPGQGLRLIYYSQIVNDFQKGDIAEGYSVSREKKESFPLTVTSAQKNPTAFYLCASSTTGGTQHFGDGTRLSIL.